This T cell receptor beta chain was observed in a study of fetal regulatory T cell absence and autoimmunity. The study, taken as a whole, reports: TRB gene family usage was broadly similar in cord blood and pancreas. Pancreas TCRs were oligoclonally enriched versus cord blood, some clones over 100-fold.

Assay: immunoSEQ multiplex PCR; the TCRdb copy retains only in-frame clones and omits some. The data show around 100,000 clones, about two thirds seen once. Of note for this clone: Its target is not known.

CDR1 is PRHDT, CDR2 FYEKMQ, per germline (reference sequence). The CDR3 covers 14 residues. V lost 8 bases and J lost 4, with 17 bases in between. Specimen: pancreas tissue. The chain couples TRBV13 to TRBJ1-1, with D perhaps matching TRBD1 (5 bases). This clonotype was obtained from a male donor with IPEX syndrome. In DNA, the CDR3 is TGTGCCAGCTACCTCGCGGGGGGTAGCACTGAAGCTTTCTTT. Its protein is CASYLAGGSTEAFF.